The T cell receptor (beta chain) under discussion was sequenced for a study of blood T cell repertoires in COVID-19. The sample holds one count of this clone. V lost 4 bases to trimming and J lost 7 bases, with 17 bases between them. Germline CDR1 reads SGHRS; CDR2 reads YFSETQ. The CDR3 sequence is 14 residues long. Generated by immunoSEQ multiplex PCR, the TCRdb table keeps only in-frame clones and is missing some. The sample contains about 52,000 clones, 75% to 95% of which appear only once. V is TRBV5-1 and J is TRBJ1-2; TRBD1 is a possible D gene (6 bases). This TCR derives from a man aged 45 to 65 with active COVID-19. The material sequenced was peripheral blood. The CDR3 nucleotides are TGCGCCAGCAGCCCCAAGGGGGAAGTCATTGGCTACACCTTC. It specifies CASSPKGEVIGYTF.